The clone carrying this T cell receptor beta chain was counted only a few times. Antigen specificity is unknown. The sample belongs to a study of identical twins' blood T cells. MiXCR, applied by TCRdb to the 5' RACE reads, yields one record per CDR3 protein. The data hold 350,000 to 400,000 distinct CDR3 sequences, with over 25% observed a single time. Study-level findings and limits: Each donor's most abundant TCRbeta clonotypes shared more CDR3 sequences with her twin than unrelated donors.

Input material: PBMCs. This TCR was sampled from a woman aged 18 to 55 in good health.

As DNA, the CDR3 is TGTGCCAGCAGCTTAGAGGGCGGACTGACAAATCAGCCCCAGCATTTT. Residues: CASSLEGGLTNQPQHF. The chain carries TRBV7-2 and TRBJ1-5; unclear D gene. Germline V CDR1 and CDR2: SGHTA, FQGNSA. The CDR3 has 16 amino acids. Trimming removed 1 base from V and 4 bases from J, with 14 bases in between.